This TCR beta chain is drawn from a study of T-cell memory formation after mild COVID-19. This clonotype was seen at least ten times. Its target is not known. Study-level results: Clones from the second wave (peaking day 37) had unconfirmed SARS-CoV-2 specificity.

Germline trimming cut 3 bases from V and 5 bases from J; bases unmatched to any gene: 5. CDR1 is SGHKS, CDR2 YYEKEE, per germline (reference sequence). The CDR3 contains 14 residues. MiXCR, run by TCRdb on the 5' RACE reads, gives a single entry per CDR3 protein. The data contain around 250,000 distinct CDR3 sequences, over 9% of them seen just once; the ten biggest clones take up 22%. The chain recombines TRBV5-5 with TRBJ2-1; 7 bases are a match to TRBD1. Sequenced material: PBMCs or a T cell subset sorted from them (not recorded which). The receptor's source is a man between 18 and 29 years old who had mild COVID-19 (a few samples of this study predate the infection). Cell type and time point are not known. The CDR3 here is CASSWFTGDNEQFF. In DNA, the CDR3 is TGTGCCAGCAGCTGGTTTACAGGGGACAATGAGCAGTTCTTC.